These 12 T cell receptor beta chains originate from one sample sequenced in a study of radiotherapy plus CTLA-4 blockade in lung cancer. Sequencing was performed with immunoSEQ multiplex PCR; in TCRdb, only in-frame clones are kept and a portion is missing. The profile shows 80,000 to 100,000 clones, about four fifths of them singletons. The specimen was peripheral blood, collected from a patient treated with radiotherapy plus ipilimumab. Receptor source: a human donor with non-small cell lung cancer who had a partial response to radiotherapy plus ipilimumab. Some clones in this sample may be carry-over from other donors' samples.

This chain links TRBV28 with TRBJ2-2; a possible D gene is TRBD2 (6 bases). This CDR3 is built from 14 residues. Germline CDR1 is MDHEN and CDR2 is SYDVKM. V lost 9 bases to trimming and J lost 4 bases, with 15 bases between them. The CDR3 DNA is TGTGCCAGTGAAGAATCCGGGGGCACCGGGGAGCTGTTTTTT. As protein: CASEESGGTGELFF.

The chain uses TRBV7-6 and TRBJ2-7, with D possibly TRBD1 on 6 matching bases. CDR3 size: 16 residues. With 5 bases removed from V and 2 bases from J, the gap between germline ends came to 19 bases. The V gene's germline CDR1 is SGHVS and CDR2 FNYEAQ. CDR3 sequence (DNA): TGTGCCAGCAGCCCCGGATCCCGGTACAGGGCCTACGAGCAGTACTTC. Translating it yields CASSPGSRYRAYEQYF.

The chain combines TRBV11-2 with TRBJ2-7, with 10 bases lining up with TRBD2. Germline assignment: CDR1 SGHAT and CDR2 FQNNGV. This CDR3 has 14 residues. The junction had 7 bases not matched to a gene; V was cut back by 5 bases and J by 6 bases. CDR3 residues: CASSPLSGRAEQYF. The CDR3 coding sequence is TGTGCCAGCAGCCCCCTGAGCGGGAGGGCCGAGCAGTACTTC.

The J gene is TRBJ2-5, the V gene TRBV7-3, with a possible D match to TRBD2 (6 bases). The end of the DNA is better explained by TRBJ2-7, so the J call may be wrong. The CDR3 covers 13 residues. The germline gives CDR1 SGHTA, CDR2 FQGTGA. The CDR3 loop is CASSLQEGYEQYF. CDR3 bases: TGTGCCAGCAGCTTACAGGAGGGTTACGAGCAGTACTTC.

This chain joins TRBV7-2 and TRBJ2-6; 7 positions agree with TRBD2. The CDR3 is 15 amino acids. The J segment lost 2 bases and the V segment lost 3 bases, leaving 1 base of the junction unmatched. CDR1 is SGHTA and CDR2 is FQGNSA in the germline V gene. CDR3 region: CASSLGGAGANVLTF. CDR3 nucleotides: TGTGCCAGCAGCTTGGGGGGGGCTGGGGCCAACGTCCTGACTTTC.

This chain uses TRBV29-1 with TRBJ2-1; 13 positions match TRBD2. The CDR3 contains 15 residues. Germline V gives CDR1 SQVTM, CDR2 ANQGSEA. Trimming cost V 5 bases and J 4 bases; bases outside gene matches: 5. The CDR3 bases are TGCAGCGTTTACCCGACTAGCGGGGGGTACAATGAGCAGTTCTTC. Translated, it gives CSVYPTSGGYNEQFF.

CDR3 loop: CASSPILAGVGDTQYF. The CDR3 DNA is TGTGCCAGCAGCCCGATCCTAGCGGGAGTGGGAGATACGCAGTATTTT. V and J are TRBV11-2 and TRBJ2-3; 10 bases are a match to TRBD2. V lost 5 bases and J lost 5; bases outside the gene matches: 10. Germline values: CDR1 SGHAT, CDR2 FQNNGV. The CDR3 covers 16 residues.

The chain uses TRBV10-2 and TRBJ2-3; no clear D. The CDR3 is 13 residues long. Germline CDR1 reads WSHSY; CDR2 reads SAAADI. Trimming cost V 8 bases and J 0 bases, with 9 bases left between them. This CDR3 is CASLISSTDTQYF. In DNA form, the CDR3 reads TGCGCCAGCTTAATTTCTAGCACAGATACGCAGTATTTT.

The chain joins TRBV7-9 to TRBJ2-1; no definite D call. CDR1 is SEHNR and CDR2 is FQNEAQ in the germline V gene (reference sequence). This CDR3 is built from 12 residues. Trimming removed 3 bases at V and 5 bases at J, with 5 bases between. The chain's CDR3 is CASSFLHNEQFF. The CDR3 bases are TGTGCCAGCAGCTTTCTCCACAATGAGCAGTTCTTC.

The V and J genes are TRBV7-6 and TRBJ2-2, with TRBD2 identical over 11 bases. This CDR3 has 18 amino acids. Germline V gene lookup returns CDR1 SGHVS and CDR2 FNYEAQ. J lost 4 bases, V lost 2 bases, and 9 bases had no gene match. The CDR3 region has the DNA TGTGCCAGCAGCTTACAGTTAGCGGGGGGGCCAGGCACCGGGGAGCTGTTTTTT. Its translation: CASSLQLAGGPGTGELFF.

The rearrangement links TRBV28 to TRBJ2-7, with 11 bases that match TRBD1. Per germline, CDR1 MDHEN and CDR2 SYDVKM. J gave up 3 bases and V 8 bases, and 6 bases lay outside the gene matches. This CDR3 comprises 14 residues. CDR3 nucleotide sequence: TGTGCCAGCGTTGGACAGGGGGCCTTCTACGAGCAGTACTTC. This codes for CASVGQGAFYEQYF.

The chain employs TRBV15 and TRBJ2-7; D gene ambiguous. Germline CDR1 reads LNHNV; CDR2 reads YYDKDF (reference sequence). V lost 0 bases to trimming and J lost 2 bases, with 11 bases between them. The CDR3 has 15 amino acids. The CDR3 nucleotides are TGTGCCACCAGCAGAGATTCTGCGGCGGCCTACGAGCAGTACTTC. Its protein product is CATSRDSAAAYEQYF.